The 21 T cell receptor beta chains given below trace back to one sample, sequenced in a study of cytomegalovirus exposure and HLA in healthy donors. The PCR ran on 60 Vbeta and 13 Jbeta primers. TCRdb's table, derived via immunoSEQ multiplex PCR, lists solely in-frame clones and lacks some. The sample consists of under 140,000 clones, approximately 79% of them appearing once. What was sequenced was PBMCs. These receptors originate from a man younger than 40 in good health and CMV-seropositive.

The chain has TRBV6-6 and TRBJ1-5; 12 bases are a match to TRBD1. J gave up 7 bases and V 2 bases, and 3 bases lay outside the gene matches. Germline values: CDR1 MNHNY, CDR2 SVGAGI (reference sequence). CDR3 length equals 15 residues. The CDR3 DNA reads as TGTGCCAGCAGTTACCAGGGACAGGGGGCCCAGCCCCAGCATTTT. This gives the protein CASSYQGQGAQPQHF.

This clone has a single count. This chain joins TRBV11-1 and TRBJ2-7, with TRBD2 as a possible D gene (6 bases). Trimming removed 3 bases from V and 3 bases from J, with 6 bases in between. CDR1 and CDR2 (germline): SGHAT, FQDESV (reference sequence). This CDR3 contains 12 residues. The CDR3 sequence: CASSLDYYEQYF. CDR3 DNA: TGTGCCAGCAGCTTGGACTACTACGAGCAGTACTTC.

The gene calls are TRBV7-3 and TRBJ2-5; 7 bases match TRBD2. The V segment lost 8 bases and the J segment 0 bases; nucleotides outside the gene matches: 6. CDR3 size: 14 residues. The germline V gene encodes CDR1 SGHTA and CDR2 FQGTGA. In DNA form, the CDR3 reads TGTGCCAGCGCGGCTAGCGGCAACCAAGAGACCCAGTACTTC. It yields the protein CASAASGNQETQYF.

V gene TRBV6-5 combines with J gene TRBJ2-7; TRBD2 aligns across 7 bases. V was pared by 1 base and J by 3 bases, with 3 bases of the junction left unmatched. CDR1 and CDR2 from the germline V gene are MNHEY and SVGAGI. This CDR3 contains 14 residues. This chain's CDR3 is CASSYFAGDYEQYF. DNA for the CDR3: TGTGCCAGCAGTTACTTTGCGGGGGACTACGAGCAGTACTTC.

The chain has TRBV7-9 and TRBJ2-1, with TRBD2 identical over 8 bases. The CDR3 totals 15 residues. Germline lookup yields CDR1 SEHNR and CDR2 FQNEAQ (reference sequence). V shed 4 bases and J 10 bases; nucleotides not matched to a gene: 12. In DNA, the CDR3 is TGTGCCAGCAGCTATCCCGGGGGGGCCGTAAGCGAGCAGTTCTTC. Amino acid sequence: CASSYPGGAVSEQFF.

The DNA for the CDR3 is TGTGCCAGCAGCCCACAGGGGGCGCCGCTGTTTAACTATGGCTACACCTTC. It specifies CASSPQGAPLFNYGYTF. The V call is TRBV7-2, the J call TRBJ1-2, with 9 bases fitting TRBD1. Germline V gene sequence: CDR1 SGHTA, CDR2 FQGNSA. J was trimmed by 1 base and V by 5 bases; bases with no gene match: 11. The CDR3 runs 17 residues. The full variable domain, completed using reference TRBV7-2 and TRBJ1-2, is GAGVSQSPSNKVTEKGKDVELRCDPISGHTALYWYRQSLGQGLEFLIYFQGNSAPDKSGLPSDRFSAERTGGSVSTLTIQRTQQEDSAVYLCASSPQGAPLFNYGYTFGSGTRLTVV.

The chain employs TRBV5-5 and TRBJ1-2; D is possibly TRBD1 (5 bases). Trimming took 4 bases from V and 2 from J, leaving 15 bases between them. The CDR3 is 15 amino acids. Looked up from germline, CDR1 is SGHKS and CDR2 is YYEKEE (reference sequence). The CDR3 sequence is CASSPAGGSNYGYTF. The CDR3, as DNA: TGTGCCAGCAGCCCAGCTGGGGGGTCGAACTATGGCTACACCTTC. The full variable domain, its missing parts supplied by reference TRBV5-5 and TRBJ1-2, is DAGVTQSPTHLIKTRGQQVTLRCSPISGHKSVSWYQQVLGQGPQFIFQYYEKEERGRGNFPDRFSARQFPNYSSELNVNALLLGDSALYLCASSPAGGSNYGYTFGSGTRLTVV.

This clone was recorded once. This rearrangement joins TRBV2 to TRBJ2-5; 10 bases are a match to TRBD1. The DNA end is a closer match to TRBJ2-7, so the J assignment may be wrong. Germline assignment: CDR1 SNHLY and CDR2 FYNNEI. The CDR3 sequence is 13 residues long. DNA for the CDR3: TGTGCCAGCAGTCTGGACAGGGGGGACGAGCAGTACTTC. Translating gives CASSLDRGDEQYF.

This sequence joins TRBV27 and TRBJ2-2; 7 bases align to TRBD2. The CDR3 is 17 amino acids. The V segment lost 8 bases and the J segment 3 bases; nucleotides outside the gene matches: 15. Per the germline V gene, CDR1 is MNHEY and CDR2 is SMNVEV (reference sequence). The CDR3 region is CASLPAGRSGDTGELFF. CDR3 coding DNA: TGTGCCAGCCTACCCGCGGGCCGGAGCGGGGACACCGGGGAGCTGTTTTTT.

The chain employs TRBV6-1 and TRBJ2-7, with 7 nucleotides matching TRBD1. Germline-derived CDR1 and CDR2 are MNHNS and SASEGT. This CDR3 has 14 amino acids. J was trimmed by 8 bases and V by 1 base; bases with no gene match: 8. The CDR3 nucleotides read TGTGCCAGCAGTGAAGATCCCAGGGGGTACAAGCAGTACTTC. Encoded protein: CASSEDPRGYKQYF.

The rearrangement links TRBV25-1 to TRBJ1-2; tentative D call: TRBD1 (5 bases). V lost 5 bases and J 7 bases, leaving 26 bases between the germline ends. CDR3 length: 17 residues. Germline V gene lookup returns CDR1 MGHDK and CDR2 SYGVNS. The CDR3 sequence: CASSNRDWGSRERGYTF. CDR3 in DNA: TGTGCCAGCAGTAACCGGGACTGGGGCAGCCGAGAACGTGGCTACACCTTC.

This sequence joins TRBV27 and TRBJ2-7; 14 nucleotides line up with TRBD2. Trimming took 3 bases from V and 0 from J; bases not matched to a gene: 10. The CDR3 extends over 19 amino acids. CDR1 is MNHEY and CDR2 is SMNVEV in the germline V gene (reference sequence). CDR3 DNA: TGTGCCAGCAGTTTCCGACCGGGACTAGCGGGGGTACACTCCTACGAGCAGTACTTC. Amino acids: CASSFRPGLAGVHSYEQYF.

V usage is TRBV27 and J usage is TRBJ1-4; D is perhaps TRBD1 (5 bases). The germline CDR1 and CDR2 sequences are MNHEY and SMNVEV (reference sequence). This CDR3 contains 15 residues. Trimming took 6 bases from V and 2 from J, leaving 13 bases between them. CDR3 in amino acids: CASSPSGATNEKLFF. CDR3 sequence (DNA): TGTGCCAGCAGCCCAAGCGGGGCGACTAATGAAAAACTGTTTTTT.

This clone turned up a few times. The rearrangement joins TRBV5-6 to TRBJ1-6, with a possible D match to TRBD1 (6 bases). Germline values: CDR1 SGHDT, CDR2 YYEEEE. There are 14 residues in the CDR3. Trimming removed 4 bases at V and 7 bases at J, with 12 bases between. CDR3 protein: CASSIGQQNSPLHF. CDR3 nucleotides: TGTGCCAGCAGCATCGGACAGCAGAATTCACCCCTCCACTTT.

In DNA form, the CDR3 reads TGTGCCAGCAGTACAACCCAAAATTGGAACTATGGCTACACCTTC. Protein product: CASSTTQNWNYGYTF. The chain couples TRBV6-6 to TRBJ1-2; no definite D call. Trimming removed 5 bases at V and 2 bases at J, with 15 bases between. The V gene's germline CDR1 is MNHNY and CDR2 SVGAGI (reference sequence). The CDR3 spans 15 residues.

V and J are TRBV5-1 and TRBJ2-3; D is undetermined. This CDR3 is built from 13 residues. CDR1 is SGHRS, CDR2 YFSETQ, per germline. Trimming took off 4 bases at V and 0 bases at J, with 6 bases between the two ends. The CDR3 loop is CASSAYSTDTQYF. In nucleotides, the CDR3 is TGCGCCAGCAGCGCCTATAGCACAGATACGCAGTATTTT.

The chain joins TRBV7-9 to TRBJ1-2; 10 bases agree with TRBD1. The CDR3 length is 13 residues. V was clipped by 4 bases and J by 6 bases; unmatched bases: 2. Germline values: CDR1 SEHNR, CDR2 FQNEAQ (reference sequence). This chain's CDR3 is CASSSGQGDGYTF. The CDR3 region has the DNA TGTGCCAGCAGCTCTGGACAGGGGGATGGCTACACCTTC.

This clone was counted once. The chain couples TRBV19 to TRBJ1-1, with D uncertain. Germline V CDR1 and CDR2: LNHDA, SQIVND (reference sequence). CDR3 length: 13 amino acids. V gave up 6 bases and J gave up 1 base, with 9 bases separating them. This CDR3 is CASRRDWNTEAFF. CDR3 coding DNA: TGTGCCAGTAGGAGGGATTGGAACACTGAAGCTTTCTTT.

The J gene is TRBJ2-7, the V gene TRBV4-1, with 8 bases lining up with TRBD1. This CDR3 region has 16 residues. The germline gives CDR1 MGHRA, CDR2 YSYEKL. Unmatched junction bases numbered 10, after V lost 3 bases and J lost 3 bases. CDR3 sequence (DNA): TGCGCCAGCAGCCAGGGCGACAGGGGCCCTGACTACGAGCAGTACTTC. Protein product: CASSQGDRGPDYEQYF.

The chain has TRBV27 and TRBJ2-3; D is unclear. Germline V CDR1 and CDR2: MNHEY, SMNVEV (reference sequence). Trimming removed 5 bases from V and 4 bases from J, with 7 bases in between. This CDR3 contains 12 residues. CDR3 loop: CASSINSDTQYF. The CDR3 DNA follows: TGTGCCAGCAGTATAAATTCAGATACGCAGTATTTT.

V and J are TRBV2 and TRBJ2-2, with D unresolved. The CDR3 covers 14 residues. Germline CDR1 SNHLY, CDR2 FYNNEI. Trimming cost V 7 bases and J 3 bases, with 12 bases left between them. The CDR3 sequence is CASTLLRDTGELFF. CDR3 DNA: TGTGCCAGCACCCTTCTTCGGGACACCGGGGAGCTGTTTTTT.